This T cell receptor beta chain was obtained from a study of T cells in Graves' hyperthyroidism and ophthalmopathy. TCR beta CDR3 regions were amplified from RNA transcripts. RT-PCR in the first round (using the HTBI primer set) targeted the TCR CDR3. TCRdb ran MiXCR on the multiplex PCR reads and lists one entry per CDR3 protein. The sample holds around 610,000 distinct CDR3 sequences, about 15% seen once. This CDR3 has 18 amino acids. In germline, CDR1 is MNHNS, CDR2 SASEGT. After removal of 4 bases from V and 0 bases from J, the junction contained 13 bases not matched to a gene. This clonotype was picked up many times.

The sample consisted of blood. The source is a woman in her thirties or forties with Graves' ophthalmopathy. J is TRBJ2-7 and V is TRBV6-1, with 9 bases matching TRBD2. Here the CDR3 DNA reads TGTGCCAGCAGTGTTCGGCTAGCGGGATCCCCTCTCTCCTACGAGCAGTACTTC. This sequence encodes CASSVRLAGSPLSYEQYF.